The clone carrying this T cell receptor (beta chain) was counted a single time. No antigen is known for it. CDR1 is MGHRA, CDR2 YSYEKL, per germline. Between the trimmed V and J ends, which lost 4 bases and 4 bases, there was a span of 15 bases. The CDR3 consists of 15 residues. The data were taken from a study of cytomegalovirus exposure and HLA in healthy donors. Study findings and constraints: Most of the TCR beta V segments (in an earlier analysis) were productive either about 87% or about 30% of the time. Evidence from a later analysis indicated that most CMV-associated TCR beta chains looked HLA-restricted.

The primer mix had 60 Vbeta and 13 Jbeta primers. Clones were sequenced by immunoSEQ multiplex PCR, and TCRdb holds only the in-frame ones, with some missing. The sample has 210,000 or so clones, approximately 83% seen once; the top ten hold more than 0.6%. The sequence derives from a boy between 2 and 10 years old in good health and CMV-seronegative. The chain recombines TRBV4-1 with TRBJ2-3, with D possibly TRBD2 on 6 matching bases. The sample taken for sequencing was PBMCs. CDR3 loop: CASSPRLGSPDTQYF. The CDR3 bases are TGCGCCAGCAGCCCAAGACTAGGAAGTCCAGATACGCAGTATTTT.